In this sample, the clone carrying this TCR beta chain turned up many times. The CDR3 regions of TCR beta were amplified from RNA transcripts. A set of HTBI primers served as the primers for a first-round RT-PCR of the TCR CDR3. TCRdb re-called the multiplex PCR reads through MiXCR, storing one row per CDR3 protein. The repertoire holds about 680,000 distinct CDR3 sequences, with roughly a third as singletons. The record originates from a study of T cells in Graves' hyperthyroidism and ophthalmopathy. The CDR3 has 13 residues. The V gene end was trimmed by 6 bases and the J gene end by 7 bases; junction bases not matched to a gene: 8.

The specimen was blood. The receptor comes from a woman aged 35 to 49 with Graves' hyperthyroidism. J is TRBJ1-2 and V is TRBV12-3 or TRBV12-4; TRBD1 matches at 7 bases. CDR3 protein: CASRTDRVGGYTF. CDR3 bases: TGTGCCAGCAGGACCGACAGGGTGGGTGGCTACACCTTC.